This T cell receptor (beta chain) came from a study of T cells in Graves' hyperthyroidism and ophthalmopathy. RNA transcripts provided the source from which TCR beta CDR3 regions were amplified. In the first-round RT-PCR of the TCR CDR3, the HTBI primer set was used. From the multiplex PCR reads, TCRdb called clonotypes with MiXCR, one entry per CDR3 protein. The data contain a few hundred thousand distinct CDR3 sequences, approximately 48% of them seen just once; the ten biggest clones take up around 47%. The length of the CDR3 is 13 residues. Germline assignment: CDR1 SEHNR and CDR2 FQNEAQ (reference sequence). V gave up 5 bases and J gave up 3 bases, with 11 bases separating them.

The sample consisted of peripheral blood or thyroid tissue (not recorded which). The sequence was obtained from an adult woman with Graves' disease, either hyperthyroidism or ophthalmopathy (not recorded which). V gene TRBV7-9 combines with J gene TRBJ2-7, with D unclear. The CDR3 nucleotides read TGTGCCAGCAGCCCCTCCGAATTCTACGAGCAGTACTTC. Amino acids: CASSPSEFYEQYF.